This record looks at one TCR beta chain sequence and its context. What it recognizes is unknown. The data stem from a study of CD8+ T cells in alopecia areata. The wider study: It was oral tofacitinib, at 5 to 10 mg twice daily, that treated patients received. Dosing spanned 6 to 18 months on tofacitinib, then 6 months off drug. Study findings and constraints: Lesional scalp, notably in alopecia totalis/universalis, had clonality above that of normal scalp.

Extracted RNA was reverse transcribed into cDNA, the sequencing template. Using immunoSEQ multiplex PCR, the repertoire was profiled, and TCRdb retains in-frame clones only, with some absent. The sample carries under 250,000 clones, approximately 72% recorded once. V was trimmed by 3 bases and J by 2 bases, leaving 4 bases between them. The length of the CDR3 is 12 residues. Germline loops: CDR1 KGHSH, CDR2 LQKENI. The treatment denotes: oral pan-JAK inhibitor, 5-10 mg twice daily. Sorting of CD4+ and CD8+ T cells was performed on PBMCs. The J gene is TRBJ1-2, the V gene TRBV18; D is uncertain. The clonotype was recovered from a human donor with alopecia areata. The source was CD4+ T cells sorted from blood, collected at week 44, from a patient treated with tofacitinib. The CDR3 loop is CASSPDNYGYTF. CDR3 in DNA: TGTGCCAGCTCACCGGACAACTATGGCTACACCTTC.